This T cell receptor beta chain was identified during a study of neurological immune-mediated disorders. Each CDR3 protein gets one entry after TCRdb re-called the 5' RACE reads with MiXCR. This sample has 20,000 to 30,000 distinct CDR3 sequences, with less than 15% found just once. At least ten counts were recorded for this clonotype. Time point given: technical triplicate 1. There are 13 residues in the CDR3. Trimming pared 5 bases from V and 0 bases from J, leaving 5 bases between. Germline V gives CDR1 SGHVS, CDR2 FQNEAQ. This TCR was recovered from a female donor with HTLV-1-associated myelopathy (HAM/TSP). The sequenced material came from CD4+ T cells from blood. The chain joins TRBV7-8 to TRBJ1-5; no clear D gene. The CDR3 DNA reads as TGTGCCAGCAGCGACCATAGCAATCAGCCCCAGCATTTT. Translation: CASSDHSNQPQHF.